The rows below give T cell receptor beta chains drawn from one sample of a study of PD-1 blockade in classical Hodgkin lymphoma. This table comes from immunoSEQ multiplex PCR, and its TCRdb copy is limited to in-frame clones, with some not included. The profile shows 20,000 to 25,000 clones, 85% to 95% of them singletons. The specimen sequenced was CD4+ T cells from blood. The source of these receptors is a human donor with classical Hodgkin lymphoma. Both conserved end residues are part of each CDR3. The D gene is left open where the match is weak. Some rows mark clone size as missing; the rest say once, few, many or name a class of expanded clone.

J gene: TRBJ2-1; V gene: TRBV9; D gene: NA; clone size: NA; CDR3 protein: CASSVDRQRQFF; CDR3 DNA: TGTGCCAGCAGCGTAGATCGGCAACGGCAGTTCTTC
J gene: TRBJ1-1; V gene: TRBV9; D gene: NA; clone size: NA; CDR3 protein: CASSAGRWGTEAFF; CDR3 DNA: TGTGCCAGCAGCGCGGGCCGATGGGGCACTGAAGCTTTCTTT
J gene: TRBJ1-1; V gene: TRBV5-8; D gene: NA; clone size: NA; CDR3 protein: CASSFMNTEAFF; CDR3 DNA: TGTGCCAGCAGCTTTATGAACACTGAAGCTTTCTTT
J gene: TRBJ2-7; V gene: TRBV5-1; D gene: TRBD2; clone size: NA; CDR3 protein: CASSLDGTSGTEQYF; CDR3 DNA: TGCGCCAGCAGCTTGGACGGGACTAGCGGTACCGAGCAGTACTTC
J gene: TRBJ1-4; V gene: TRBV4-2; D gene: NA; clone size: few; CDR3 protein: CASSLKSGATNEKLFF; CDR3 DNA: TGTGCCAGCAGCCTTAAGAGTGGGGCAACTAATGAAAAACTGTTTTTT
J gene: TRBJ2-1; V gene: TRBV6-5; D gene: TRBD1; clone size: NA; CDR3 protein: CATHYRGQAYNEQFF; CDR3 DNA: TGTGCCACCCACTACCGGGGACAGGCCTACAATGAGCAGTTCTTC
J gene: TRBJ2-1; V gene: TRBV4-1; D gene: TRBD1; clone size: NA; CDR3 protein: CASSQGLDRPSYNEQFF; CDR3 DNA: TGCGCCAGCAGCCAAGGGCTGGACAGGCCCTCCTACAATGAGCAGTTCTTC
J gene: TRBJ2-7; V gene: TRBV7-6; D gene: NA; clone size: once; CDR3 protein: CASSLDGGSYEQYF; CDR3 DNA: TGTGCCAGCAGCTTAGACGGGGGATCCTACGAGCAGTACTTC
J gene: TRBJ2-7; V gene: TRBV5-1; D gene: TRBD2; clone size: NA; CDR3 protein: CASSLEVLAGATYEQYF; CDR3 DNA: TGCGCCAGCAGCTTGGAAGTACTAGCGGGGGCCACCTACGAGCAGTACTTC
J gene: TRBJ2-6; V gene: TRBV30; D gene: TRBD1; clone size: NA; CDR3 protein: CAWRRQGYPSGANVLTF; CDR3 DNA: TGTGCCTGGAGAAGACAGGGGTACCCCTCTGGGGCCAACGTCCTGACTTTC
J gene: TRBJ2-3; V gene: TRBV6-5; D gene: NA; clone size: once; CDR3 protein: CASSYGYTQYF; CDR3 DNA: TGTGCCAGCAGTTACGGGTATACGCAGTATTTT
J gene: TRBJ1-6; V gene: TRBV7-2; D gene: NA; clone size: once; CDR3 protein: CASSPPSGGGSPLHF; CDR3 DNA: TGTGCCAGCAGCCCGCCTTCCGGCGGCGGTTCACCCCTCCACTTT
J gene: TRBJ2-5; V gene: TRBV6-5; D gene: TRBD1; clone size: NA; CDR3 protein: CASSSPGQGSTKTQYF; CDR3 DNA: TGTGCCAGCAGTTCCCCGGGACAGGGGTCGACGAAGACCCAGTACTTC
J gene: TRBJ2-5; V gene: TRBV6-1; D gene: NA; clone size: NA; CDR3 protein: CASSALLTGTRPGGTQYF; CDR3 DNA: TGTGCCAGCAGTGCACTATTAACCGGAACCCGCCCTGGAGGCACCCAGTACTTC
J gene: TRBJ2-2; V gene: TRBV10-3; D gene: TRBD2; clone size: NA; CDR3 protein: CAIGGLAVNTGELFF; CDR3 DNA: TGTGCCATCGGCGGACTAGCGGTTAACACCGGGGAGCTGTTTTTT
J gene: TRBJ2-3; V gene: TRBV14; D gene: NA; clone size: NA; CDR3 protein: CASSQVASGDTQYF; CDR3 DNA: TGTGCCAGCAGCCAAGTAGCCAGCGGAGATACGCAGTATTTT
J gene: TRBJ1-2; V gene: TRBV28; D gene: NA; clone size: NA; CDR3 protein: CASSFGGMRRGYTF; CDR3 DNA: TGTGCCAGCAGTTTCGGGGGAATGAGGAGAGGCTACACCTTC
J gene: TRBJ2-7; V gene: TRBV4-1; D gene: TRBD2; clone size: NA; CDR3 protein: CASSQKTTSGGASYEQYF; CDR3 DNA: TGCGCCAGCAGCCAAAAGACGACTAGCGGGGGGGCCTCCTACGAGCAGTACTTC
J gene: TRBJ2-3; V gene: TRBV5-6; D gene: NA; clone size: NA; CDR3 protein: CASSFWIRGALRADTQYF; CDR3 DNA: TGTGCCAGCAGCTTTTGGATCCGGGGGGCTCTGAGGGCAGATACGCAGTATTTT
J gene: TRBJ1-1; V gene: TRBV14; D gene: NA; clone size: NA; CDR3 protein: CASSPLDFIKTEAFF; CDR3 DNA: TGTGCCAGCAGCCCCCTAGACTTTATAAAGACTGAAGCTTTCTTT
J gene: TRBJ2-2; V gene: TRBV4-1; D gene: NA; clone size: NA; CDR3 protein: CASSQATAVRTGELFF; CDR3 DNA: TGCGCCAGCAGCCAAGCTACAGCCGTTCGAACCGGGGAGCTGTTTTTT
J gene: TRBJ2-7; V gene: TRBV7-6; D gene: TRBD2; clone size: NA; CDR3 protein: CASSPQAGMTYEQYF; CDR3 DNA: TGTGCCAGCAGCCCTCAAGCGGGAATGACCTACGAGCAGTACTTC
J gene: TRBJ1-2; V gene: TRBV5-5; D gene: NA; clone size: NA; CDR3 protein: CASSLEGRNGYTF; CDR3 DNA: TGTGCCAGCAGCTTGGAAGGCAGGAATGGCTACACCTTC
J gene: TRBJ2-1; V gene: TRBV9; D gene: TRBD2; clone size: NA; CDR3 protein: CASSVGGSGRWTYNEQFF; CDR3 DNA: TGTGCCAGCAGCGTAGGCGGAAGCGGGAGGTGGACCTACAATGAGCAGTTCTTC
J gene: TRBJ2-7; V gene: TRBV7-2; D gene: NA; clone size: NA; CDR3 protein: CASSYDAASSYEQYF; CDR3 DNA: TGTGCCAGCAGCTACGACGCAGCGAGCTCCTACGAGCAGTACTTC
J gene: TRBJ1-2; V gene: TRBV7-2; D gene: TRBD1; clone size: NA; CDR3 protein: CASSEDRVVNYGYTF; CDR3 DNA: TGTGCCAGCAGCGAAGACAGGGTGGTTAACTATGGCTACACCTTC
J gene: TRBJ1-2; V gene: TRBV6-5; D gene: NA; clone size: NA; CDR3 protein: CASSPRAGNYYGYTF; CDR3 DNA: TGTGCCAGCAGTCCCCGGGCAGGCAATTACTATGGCTACACCTTC
J gene: TRBJ2-2; V gene: TRBV2; D gene: TRBD2; clone size: few; CDR3 protein: CASRGLAREGELFF; CDR3 DNA: TGTGCCAGCAGGGGACTAGCGAGAGAGGGGGAGCTGTTTTTT
J gene: TRBJ2-7; V gene: TRBV5-1; D gene: TRBD1; clone size: NA; CDR3 protein: CASSKDRGNEQYF; CDR3 DNA: TGCGCCAGCAGCAAGGACAGGGGCAACGAGCAGTACTTC
J gene: TRBJ2-7; V gene: TRBV6-1; D gene: NA; clone size: NA; CDR3 protein: CASSSLTSRTEQYF; CDR3 DNA: TGTGCCAGCAGTTCGCTGACAAGTCGTACCGAGCAGTACTTC
J gene: TRBJ1-2; V gene: TRBV6-6; D gene: TRBD1; clone size: NA; CDR3 protein: CASSRTGASGYTF; CDR3 DNA: TGTGCCAGCAGCAGAACAGGGGCGTCTGGCTACACCTTC
J gene: TRBJ1-1; V gene: TRBV6-5; D gene: NA; clone size: NA; CDR3 protein: CASTSPGGNTEAFF; CDR3 DNA: TGTGCCAGCACTTCCCCGGGGGGGAACACTGAAGCTTTCTTT
J gene: TRBJ1-3; V gene: TRBV5-5; D gene: TRBD1; clone size: NA; CDR3 protein: CASGRTGDSGNTIYF; CDR3 DNA: TGTGCCAGCGGGAGAACAGGGGACTCTGGAAACACCATATATTTT
J gene: TRBJ2-7; V gene: TRBV4-1; D gene: TRBD1; clone size: NA; CDR3 protein: CASSHRTGYGEQYF; CDR3 DNA: TGCGCCAGCAGCCACCGGACAGGGTACGGCGAGCAGTACTTC
J gene: TRBJ2-5; V gene: TRBV7-8; D gene: TRBD2; clone size: NA; CDR3 protein: CASSLGRGTQYF; CDR3 DNA: TGTGCCAGCAGCCTGGGGAGGGGGACCCAGTACTTC
J gene: TRBJ1-2; V gene: TRBV5-1; D gene: TRBD1; clone size: NA; CDR3 protein: CASSSTGDYGYTF; CDR3 DNA: TGCGCCAGCAGCTCAACAGGGGACTATGGCTACACCTTC
J gene: TRBJ2-1; V gene: TRBV6-1; D gene: NA; clone size: NA; CDR3 protein: CASSPTGLVYNEQFF; CDR3 DNA: TGTGCCAGCAGTCCCACGGGCCTTGTCTACAATGAGCAGTTCTTC
J gene: TRBJ2-5; V gene: TRBV10-3; D gene: NA; clone size: NA; CDR3 protein: CAISESTSSVGKETQYF; CDR3 DNA: TGTGCCATCAGTGAGTCTACTAGCAGCGTCGGAAAAGAGACCCAGTACTTC
J gene: TRBJ1-1; V gene: TRBV29-1; D gene: NA; clone size: NA; CDR3 protein: CSTQRDPDTEAFF; CDR3 DNA: TGCAGCACGCAGCGGGATCCCGACACTGAAGCTTTCTTT
J gene: TRBJ2-2; V gene: TRBV28; D gene: NA; clone size: NA; CDR3 protein: CASSFILAATGELFF; CDR3 DNA: TGTGCCAGCAGTTTTATATTAGCCGCTACCGGGGAGCTGTTTTTT
J gene: TRBJ1-3; V gene: TRBV28; D gene: NA; clone size: NA; CDR3 protein: CASRLRGSYSGNTIYF; CDR3 DNA: TGTGCCAGCAGGCTGAGAGGCAGCTACTCTGGAAACACCATATATTTT
J gene: TRBJ2-1; V gene: TRBV9; D gene: TRBD2; clone size: NA; CDR3 protein: CASSVARGTSGNNEQFF; CDR3 DNA: TGTGCCAGCAGCGTAGCTAGGGGGACTAGCGGGAACAATGAGCAGTTCTTC
J gene: TRBJ2-7; V gene: TRBV9; D gene: TRBD1; clone size: NA; CDR3 protein: CASSQSTGGFYEQYF; CDR3 DNA: TGTGCCAGCAGCCAAAGTACAGGGGGCTTCTACGAGCAGTACTTC